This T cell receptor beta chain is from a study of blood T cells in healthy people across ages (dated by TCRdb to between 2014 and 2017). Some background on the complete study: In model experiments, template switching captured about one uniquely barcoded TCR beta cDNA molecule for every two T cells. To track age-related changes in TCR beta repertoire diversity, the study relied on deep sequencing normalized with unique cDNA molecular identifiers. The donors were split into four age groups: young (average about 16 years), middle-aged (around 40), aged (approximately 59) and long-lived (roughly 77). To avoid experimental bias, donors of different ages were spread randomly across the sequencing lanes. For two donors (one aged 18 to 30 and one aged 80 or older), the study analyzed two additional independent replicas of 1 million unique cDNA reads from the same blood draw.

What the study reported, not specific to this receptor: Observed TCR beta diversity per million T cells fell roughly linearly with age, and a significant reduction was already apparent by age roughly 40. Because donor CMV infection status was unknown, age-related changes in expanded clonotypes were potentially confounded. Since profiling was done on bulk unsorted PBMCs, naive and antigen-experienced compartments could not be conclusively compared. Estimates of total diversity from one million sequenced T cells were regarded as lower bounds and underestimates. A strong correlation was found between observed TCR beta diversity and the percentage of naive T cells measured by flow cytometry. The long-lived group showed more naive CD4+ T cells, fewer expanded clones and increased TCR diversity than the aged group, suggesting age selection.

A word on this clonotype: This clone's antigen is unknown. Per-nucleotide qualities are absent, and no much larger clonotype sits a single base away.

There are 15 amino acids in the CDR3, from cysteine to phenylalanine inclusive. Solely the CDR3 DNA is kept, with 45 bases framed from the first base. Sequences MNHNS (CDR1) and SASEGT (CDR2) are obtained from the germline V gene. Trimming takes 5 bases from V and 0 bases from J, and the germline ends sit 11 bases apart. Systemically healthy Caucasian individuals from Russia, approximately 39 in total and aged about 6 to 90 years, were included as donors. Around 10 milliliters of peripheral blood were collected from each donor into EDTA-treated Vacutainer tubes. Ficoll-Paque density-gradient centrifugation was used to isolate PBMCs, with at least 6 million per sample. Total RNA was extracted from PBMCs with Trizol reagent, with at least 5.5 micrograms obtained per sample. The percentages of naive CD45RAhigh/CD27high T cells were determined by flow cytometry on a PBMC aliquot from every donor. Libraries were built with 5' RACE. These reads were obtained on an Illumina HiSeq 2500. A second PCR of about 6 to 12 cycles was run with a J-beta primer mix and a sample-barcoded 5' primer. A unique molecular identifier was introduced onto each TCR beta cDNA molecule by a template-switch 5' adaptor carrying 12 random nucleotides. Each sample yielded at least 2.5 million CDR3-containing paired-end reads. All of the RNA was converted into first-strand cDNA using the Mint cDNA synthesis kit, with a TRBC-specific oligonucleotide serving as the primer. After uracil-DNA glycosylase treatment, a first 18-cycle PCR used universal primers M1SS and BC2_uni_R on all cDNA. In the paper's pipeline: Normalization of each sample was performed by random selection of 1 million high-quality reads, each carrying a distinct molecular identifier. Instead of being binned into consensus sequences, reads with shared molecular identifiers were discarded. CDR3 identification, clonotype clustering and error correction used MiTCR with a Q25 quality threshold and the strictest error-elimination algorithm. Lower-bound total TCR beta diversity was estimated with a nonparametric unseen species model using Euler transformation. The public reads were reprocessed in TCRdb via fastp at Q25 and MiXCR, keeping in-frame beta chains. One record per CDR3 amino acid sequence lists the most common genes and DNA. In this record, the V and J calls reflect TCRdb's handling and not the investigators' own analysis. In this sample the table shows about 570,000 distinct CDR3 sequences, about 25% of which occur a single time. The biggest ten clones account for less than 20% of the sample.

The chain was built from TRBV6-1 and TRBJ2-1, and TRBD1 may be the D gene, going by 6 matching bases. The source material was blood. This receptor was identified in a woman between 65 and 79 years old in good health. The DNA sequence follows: TGTGCCAGCAGTTCATACAGGGCCTCCTACAATGAGCAGTTCTTC. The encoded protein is CASSSYRASYNEQFF.